This T cell receptor beta chain was sequenced during a study of prognosis after radiotherapy for stage I lung cancer. Two rounds of multiplex PCR amplified TCR beta CDR3 from genomic DNA. Every TRBV and TRBJ gene had its own specific primer in first-round PCR. MiXCR, applied by TCRdb to the multiplex PCR reads, yields one record per CDR3 protein. The sample records 30,000 to 40,000 distinct CDR3 sequences, about 31% being singletons. Germline V gene data show CDR1 as LGHNA and CDR2 as YSLEER. The CDR3 length is 14 residues. Regarding this clonotype: What it binds is unknown. A clone one base away is much larger, so this may be a read error.

Broader study findings: The authors did not determine whether the expanded TCR clones were tumor-specific.

The TCR originated in a donor aged 50 or older with non-small cell lung cancer. This material consisted of PBMCs, taken before or after stereotactic body radiation therapy (not recorded which). The chain carries TRBV4-3 and TRBJ1-3, with D maybe TRBD1 (5 bases). CDR3 nucleotide sequence: TGCGCCAGCAGCCAAGCCTGGAGGGGCGACACCGTATATTTT. Translated, it gives CASSQAWRGDTVYF.